The 17 T cell receptor beta chains given below trace back to one sample, sequenced in a study of T-cell reconstitution after alpha-beta-depleted transplantation in children. Preparation of the TCRbeta library involved a method that used unique molecular identifiers. TCRdb ran MiXCR on the PCR reads and lists one entry per CDR3 protein. The sample holds about 480,000 distinct CDR3 sequences, 9.5% to 15% seen once. The specimen comprised PBMCs from the stem cell graft donor, sampled from the stem cell graft. Receptor source: a human donor who donated a stem cell graft to a child with combined immunodeficiency.

This clonotype was counted ten times or more. V usage is TRBV12-3 or TRBV12-4 and J usage is TRBJ2-7; TRBD2 matches 7 bases. The ends lost 6 bases at V and 0 bases at J; junction bases unmatched: 5. The CDR3 length is 14 residues. CDR3 in DNA: TGTGCCAGCAGCTTTGGCGGGGGCTCCTACGAGCAGTACTTC. As protein: CASSFGGGSYEQYF.

This clonotype has ten or more counts. The chain recombines TRBV20-1 with TRBJ1-2, with unresolved D. Germline assignment: CDR1 DFQATT and CDR2 SNEGSKA (reference sequence). The CDR3 contains 13 residues. V lost 0 bases and J lost 7, with 12 bases in between. This CDR3 is CSARDRVSPGYTF. CDR3 nucleotide sequence: TGCAGTGCTAGAGATCGGGTATCCCCTGGCTACACCTTC.

V and J are TRBV7-9 and TRBJ2-7; D is possibly TRBD1 or TRBD2 (5 bases each). Germline lookup yields CDR1 SEHNR and CDR2 FQNEAQ (reference sequence). Trimming removed 0 bases at V and 2 bases at J, with 11 bases between. CDR3 length: 15 amino acids. The CDR3 region has the DNA TGTGCCAGCAGCTTAGCTTGGGACCTAACCTACGAGCAGTACTTC. This sequence encodes CASSLAWDLTYEQYF.

V gene TRBV24-1 combines with J gene TRBJ2-1; 10 bases fit TRBD2. The CDR3 has 16 amino acids. Trimming at V came to 3 bases and at J to 7 bases, leaving 8 bases not matched to a gene. CDR1 and CDR2 (germline): KGHDR, SFDVKD. The CDR3: CATSDRASGSSNEQFF. CDR3 sequence (DNA): TGTGCCACCAGTGATCGGGCTAGCGGGAGCTCGAATGAGCAGTTCTTC.

J is TRBJ2-2 and V is TRBV12-3 or TRBV12-4; possible D gene TRBD2, 6 bases. This CDR3 is built from 14 residues. The V gene lost 3 bases and the J gene lost 3 bases, with 8 bases spanning the gap. Here the CDR3 DNA reads TGTGCCAGCAGTTTTGGAGGGTACACCGGGGAGCTGTTTTTT. Translating gives CASSFGGYTGELFF.

This clonotype has a handful of counts. CDR3 sequence reads: CASSAQGTDTQYF. The CDR3, as DNA: TGTGCCAGCAGCGCTCAGGGTACAGATACGCAGTATTTT. J is TRBJ2-3 and V is TRBV9; D is perhaps TRBD1 (5 bases). The germline V gene has CDR1 SGDLS and CDR2 YYNGEE. This CDR3 is 13 amino acids long. The V gene lost 3 bases and the J gene lost 3 bases, with 8 bases spanning the gap.

This clonotype was observed a handful of times. The rearrangement joins TRBV6-5 to TRBJ2-1; no reliable D call. The germline V gene has CDR1 MNHEY and CDR2 SVGAGI. V lost 2 bases, J lost 0 bases, and 5 bases lay in between. This CDR3 has 14 residues. The CDR3 region is CASSYLYSYNEQFF. In DNA form, the CDR3 reads TGTGCCAGCAGTTACCTGTACTCCTACAATGAGCAGTTCTTC.

This clonotype was detected a few times. The chain couples TRBV12-3 or TRBV12-4 to TRBJ1-3; D not resolved. The CDR3 is made up of 14 amino acids. Trimming stripped 2 bases from V and 11 bases from J, with 16 bases between. The CDR3 region has the DNA TGTGCCAGCAGTTTATCGAGGCCCCCTGAAGCCATATATTTT. The encoded protein is CASSLSRPPEAIYF.

There are many counts of this clonotype. The rearrangement links TRBV6-2 or TRBV6-3 to TRBJ1-5, with 8 bases matching TRBD1. CDR3 length: 13 residues. The ends lost 6 bases at V and 5 bases at J; junction bases unmatched: 3. Germline V gene lookup returns CDR1 MNHEY and CDR2 SVGEGT. The CDR3 bases are TGTGCCAGCAGACCGACAGGGGATCAGCCCCAGCATTTT. Its protein is CASRPTGDQPQHF.

The chain uses TRBV29-1 and TRBJ1-1; D is perhaps TRBD1 (6 bases). CDR1 and CDR2 from the germline V gene are SQVTM and ANQGSEA. CDR3 length equals 12 residues. Trimming pared 4 bases from V and 2 bases from J, leaving 8 bases between. CDR3 region: CSVGQVNTEAFF. Written as DNA, the CDR3 is TGCAGCGTTGGACAGGTCAACACTGAAGCTTTCTTT.

In its sample, this clonotype was seen many times. V is TRBV12-3 or TRBV12-4 and J is TRBJ1-1; D is undetermined. V lost 4 bases and J lost 2, with 11 bases in between. This CDR3 has 14 residues. In nucleotides, the CDR3 is TGTGCCAGCAGTTATGGACCCACCAACACTGAAGCTTTCTTT. It translates to CASSYGPTNTEAFF.

This clonotype was detected ten times or more. The chain uses TRBV12-3 or TRBV12-4 and TRBJ1-1; TRBD1 matches at 11 bases. The CDR3 has 14 residues. The ends lost 4 bases at V and 5 bases at J; junction bases unmatched: 3. DNA of the CDR3: TGTGCCAGCAGTTCAGGGACAGGGGGTACTGAAGCTTTCTTT. Translating it yields CASSSGTGGTEAFF.

In this sample, this clonotype turned up many times. The chain recombines TRBV5-1 with TRBJ2-7; 10 nucleotides align to TRBD1. V dropped 4 bases and J dropped 4; count of bases not matched to a gene: 11. The CDR3 is 16 residues long. The germline V gene has CDR1 SGHRS and CDR2 YFSETQ. This CDR3 reads CASSPATGTGAYEQYF. The CDR3 DNA is TGCGCCAGCAGCCCGGCTACCGGGACAGGGGCTTACGAGCAGTACTTC.

This clonotype occurred a few times. This chain uses TRBV5-1 with TRBJ2-2, with D perhaps TRBD2 (7 bases). Germline V gene sequence: CDR1 SGHRS, CDR2 YFSETQ. Between the trimmed V and J ends, which lost 2 bases and 2 bases, there was a span of 16 bases. The CDR3 runs to 17 residues. The CDR3 DNA sequence: TGCGCCAGCAGCTTTCCCTCGGGGGGCCTTAACACCGGGGAGCTGTTTTTT. This translates into CASSFPSGGLNTGELFF.

This clonotype was picked up a small number of times. CDR3 region: CSARGQGAYGYTF. CDR3 in DNA: TGCAGTGCTAGGGGACAGGGTGCCTATGGCTACACCTTC. The V call is TRBV20-1, the J call TRBJ1-2; 9 bases are a match to TRBD1. The J segment lost 4 bases and the V segment lost 3 bases, leaving 3 bases of the junction unmatched. CDR3 length: 13 amino acids. Germline CDR1 and CDR2: DFQATT and SNEGSKA (reference sequence).

This chain links TRBV29-1 with TRBJ2-3; weak D call: TRBD2 (5 bases). The CDR3 extends over 14 amino acids. Germline V gene lookup returns CDR1 SQVTM and CDR2 ANQGSEA. V lost 7 bases, J lost 0 bases, and 14 bases lay in between. CDR3 coding DNA: TGCAGCGCCGACGGACTTACTAGCACAGATACGCAGTATTTT. It yields the protein CSADGLTSTDTQYF.

The chain has TRBV7-9 and TRBJ2-1; unclear D gene. Trimming left V 3 bases short and J 8 bases short, with 14 bases between. Germline CDR1 reads SEHNR; CDR2 reads FQNEAQ (reference sequence). The CDR3 is 14 residues long. The CDR3, as DNA: TGTGCCAGCAGCTTTATGGGCCCTTGGGATGAGCAGTTCTTC. It yields the protein CASSFMGPWDEQFF.